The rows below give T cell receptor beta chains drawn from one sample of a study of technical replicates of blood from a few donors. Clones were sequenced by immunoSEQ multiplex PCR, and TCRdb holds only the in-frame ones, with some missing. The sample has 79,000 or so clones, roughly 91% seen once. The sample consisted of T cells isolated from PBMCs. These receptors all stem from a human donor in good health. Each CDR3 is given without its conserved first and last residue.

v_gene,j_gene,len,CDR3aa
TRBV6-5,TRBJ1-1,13,ASRGTGTANTEAF
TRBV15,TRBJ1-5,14,ATSRGRTGVNQPQH
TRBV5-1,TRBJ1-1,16,ASSPFTGTAGMNTEAF
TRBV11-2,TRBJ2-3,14,ASSSPTSSGTDTQY
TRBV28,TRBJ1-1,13,ASSFSVTREAEAF
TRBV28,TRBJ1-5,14,ASRPQDSPLYQPQH
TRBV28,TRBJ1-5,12,ASSASLGNQPQH
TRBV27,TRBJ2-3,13,ASSVIEQGGDTQY
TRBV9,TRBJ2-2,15,ASSGRLAGVNTGELF
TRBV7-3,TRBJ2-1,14,ASSHRDTRSYNEQF
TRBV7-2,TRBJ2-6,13,ASGIGGAGANVLT
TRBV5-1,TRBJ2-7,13,ASSDVAGVYYEQY
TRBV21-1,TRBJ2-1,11,APRVVGKCEQF
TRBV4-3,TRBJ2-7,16,ASSQDSPGREGPYEQY
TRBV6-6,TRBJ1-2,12,ASRRTGGNYGYT
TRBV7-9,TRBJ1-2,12,ASSSGPFNYGYT
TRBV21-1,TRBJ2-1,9,ASRRINEQF
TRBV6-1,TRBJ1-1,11,ATAGQRNTEAF
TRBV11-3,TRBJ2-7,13,ASSPGLAGVYEQY
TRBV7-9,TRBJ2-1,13,ASSSLAGGAYEQF
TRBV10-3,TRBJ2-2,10,AISIVAGELF
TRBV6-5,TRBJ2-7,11,ASRPAGGLEQY
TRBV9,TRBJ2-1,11,ASGLAGVNEQF
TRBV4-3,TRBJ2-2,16,ASSQVYGQGTNTGELF
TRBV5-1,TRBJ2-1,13,ASSVTGTSYNEQF
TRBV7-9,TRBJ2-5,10,ASLDREETQY
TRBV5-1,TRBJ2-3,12,ASRTSGLTDTQY
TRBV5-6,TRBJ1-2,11,ASSLDRGNGYT
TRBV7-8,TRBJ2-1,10,ASSPGGDEQF
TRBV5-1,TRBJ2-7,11,ASSQGMAYEQY
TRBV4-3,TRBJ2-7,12,ASSQDPVSYEQY
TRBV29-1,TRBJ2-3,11,SGERQGTDTQY
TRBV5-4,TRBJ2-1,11,ASSLLTSEGWF
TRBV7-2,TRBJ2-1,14,ASSFRDRESYNEQF